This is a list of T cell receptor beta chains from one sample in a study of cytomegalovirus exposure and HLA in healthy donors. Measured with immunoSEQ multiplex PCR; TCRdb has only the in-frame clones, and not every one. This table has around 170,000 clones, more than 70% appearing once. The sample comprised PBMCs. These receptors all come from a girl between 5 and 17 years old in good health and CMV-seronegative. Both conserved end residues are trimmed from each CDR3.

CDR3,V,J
ASSQTGYKNIQY,TRBV5-5,TRBJ2-4
ASSRKAGNTEAF,TRBV5-4,TRBJ1-1
ASDTQGAGTEAF,TRBV11-2,TRBJ1-1
ASSELPLAGASSSGNTIY,TRBV6-1,TRBJ1-3
ASSPSPGGGETQY,TRBV9,TRBJ2-5
ASKSGSGYQKLF,TRBV2,TRBJ1-4
ASSLGASRSSPLH,TRBV5-4,TRBJ1-6
ASTAGYMNTEAF,TRBV19,TRBJ1-1
ASSPTGGETQY,TRBV6-5,TRBJ2-5
ASSRDSSGNTIY,TRBV6-1,TRBJ1-3
ASRGYEQY,TRBV2,TRBJ2-7
ASSEQGGFSTEAF,TRBV6-1,TRBJ1-1
ASTQVYGELF,TRBV6-5,TRBJ2-2
ASRETGVAQPQH,TRBV19,TRBJ1-5
ASSAGSWEYEQY,TRBV25-1,TRBJ2-7
ASSEEAGGTDTQY,TRBV6-4,TRBJ2-3
ASSGGSTSTDTQY,TRBV5-1,TRBJ2-3
AWSVLDRENHEQF,TRBV30,TRBJ2-1
ASSLWRGRSYEQY,TRBV5-4,TRBJ2-7
AIRSGAGGPIETQY,TRBV10-3,TRBJ2-5
ASSLGADEKLF,TRBV18,TRBJ1-4
ASSSDSGTASGYT,TRBV7-9,TRBJ1-2
ASSLGLAGLSLGQF,TRBV5-1,TRBJ2-1
ASSRDRVEPLH,TRBV2,TRBJ1-6
ASSYRGPQY,TRBV5-6,TRBJ2-3
ASSLGGARETQY,TRBV7-9,TRBJ2-5
ASRLMNTEAF,TRBV6-1,TRBJ1-1
ASSTPPRVGNEQF,TRBV19,TRBJ2-1
ASSQGPPQY,TRBV2,TRBJ2-3
ASSITKDGGYT,TRBV19,TRBJ1-2
ASRKPTLTGTGIDEQY,TRBV7-9,TRBJ2-7
ASSLPLTEVGGEQF,TRBV7-9,TRBJ2-1
ASSLASRGENEQF,TRBV7-8,TRBJ2-1
AWSGQSPAEAF,TRBV30,TRBJ1-1
ASSLGGLAGLETQY,TRBV7-9,TRBJ2-5
ASSFRETQY,TRBV5-1,TRBJ2-5
ASSPVGTASYEQY,TRBV11-2,TRBJ2-7
ASSLGQGRTDTQY,TRBV5-5,TRBJ2-3
ASSSARVGEQY,TRBV7-6,TRBJ2-7
ASSLANEGRDTEAF,TRBV7-6,TRBJ1-1
ASSEGTPVGDSPLH,TRBV6-1,TRBJ1-6
ASSFAQDSGNTIY,TRBV6-5,TRBJ1-3
ASSVTSGGVGEQF,TRBV6-1,TRBJ2-1
ASSLARRDFVETQY,TRBV11-2,TRBJ2-5
ASSRPGQGLNQPQH,TRBV2,TRBJ1-5
ASSYDGEVITEAF,TRBV9,TRBJ1-1